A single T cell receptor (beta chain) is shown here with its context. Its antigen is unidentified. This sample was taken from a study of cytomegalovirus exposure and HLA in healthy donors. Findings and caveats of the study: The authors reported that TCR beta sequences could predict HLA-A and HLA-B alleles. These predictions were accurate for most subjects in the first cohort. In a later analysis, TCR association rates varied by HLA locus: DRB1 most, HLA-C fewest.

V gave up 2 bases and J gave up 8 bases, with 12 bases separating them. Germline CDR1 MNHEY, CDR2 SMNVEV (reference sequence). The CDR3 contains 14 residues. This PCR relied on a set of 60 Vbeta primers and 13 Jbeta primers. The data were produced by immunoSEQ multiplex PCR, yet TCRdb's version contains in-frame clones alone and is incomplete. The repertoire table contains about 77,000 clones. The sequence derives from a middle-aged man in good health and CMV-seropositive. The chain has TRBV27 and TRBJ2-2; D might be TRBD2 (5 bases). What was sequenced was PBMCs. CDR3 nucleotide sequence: TGTGCCAGCAGTTTAGCGGCTAGCACAGGGGAGCTGTTTTTT. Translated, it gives CASSLAASTGELFF.